This entry lists 2 T cell receptor beta chains sequenced from one sample in a study of response to subunit inactivated influenza vaccine. TCRdb itself ran the RT-PCR reads through MiXCR, one entry per CDR3 protein. The sample has fewer than 250,000 distinct CDR3 sequences, roughly 14% seen once. This specimen was CD8+ T cells sorted from PBMCs, taken 5 to 6 days after vaccination. The receptors here all came from a man aged 45-65 years who received an inactivated influenza vaccine.

This clonotype occurred a few times. CDR3 sequence (DNA): TGCAGTGCTAGAGACAGACAGGGGTACGGCTACACCTTC. This sequence encodes CSARDRQGYGYTF. The chain has TRBV20-1 and TRBJ1-2, with 8 bases that match TRBD1. The length of the CDR3 is 13 residues. Germline V gene lookup returns CDR1 DFQATT and CDR2 SNEGSKA (reference sequence). V shed 0 bases, J shed 8 bases, and the junction held 5 bases outside the gene matches.

This clonotype has only a few counts. The chain carries TRBV28 and TRBJ2-2; TRBD2 matches 7 bases. Germline V gene data show CDR1 as MDHEN and CDR2 as SYDVKM. J was trimmed by 4 bases and V by 10 bases; bases with no gene match: 12. The CDR3 covers 15 residues. The CDR3: CAITMGPGGTGELFF. The CDR3 coding sequence is TGTGCCATCACAATGGGGCCGGGGGGCACCGGGGAGCTGTTTTTT. Full variable domain (outside the CDR3, taken from reference TRBV28 and TRBJ2-2): DVKVTQSSRYLVKRTGEKVFLECVQDMDHENMFWYRQDPGLGLRLIYFSYDVKMKEKGDIPEGYSVSREKKERFSLILESASTNQTSMYLCAITMGPGGTGELFFGEGSRLTVL.